The clone carrying this TCR beta chain has more than one count but fewer than ten. TCRdb keeps only in-frame clones here, not all; method: immunoSEQ multiplex PCR. Of around 170,000 clones in the sample, about 88% were seen once. The data stem from a study of blood T cell repertoires in COVID-19. The wider study: T cells, B-cell-depleted T cells, or PBMCs supplied cDNA or gDNA.

This receptor was identified in a woman aged 25-40 years with active or convalescent COVID-19. The sample was peripheral blood.

The CDR3 bases are TGCGCCAGCAGCTCAGGACTAGCTTACGAGCAGTTCTTC. Residues: CASSSGLAYEQFF. V usage is TRBV5-1 and J usage is TRBJ2-1; 8 nucleotides line up with TRBD2. The CDR3 extends over 13 amino acids. V shed 3 bases and J 10 bases; nucleotides not matched to a gene: 6. CDR1 is SGHRS, CDR2 YFSETQ, per germline.